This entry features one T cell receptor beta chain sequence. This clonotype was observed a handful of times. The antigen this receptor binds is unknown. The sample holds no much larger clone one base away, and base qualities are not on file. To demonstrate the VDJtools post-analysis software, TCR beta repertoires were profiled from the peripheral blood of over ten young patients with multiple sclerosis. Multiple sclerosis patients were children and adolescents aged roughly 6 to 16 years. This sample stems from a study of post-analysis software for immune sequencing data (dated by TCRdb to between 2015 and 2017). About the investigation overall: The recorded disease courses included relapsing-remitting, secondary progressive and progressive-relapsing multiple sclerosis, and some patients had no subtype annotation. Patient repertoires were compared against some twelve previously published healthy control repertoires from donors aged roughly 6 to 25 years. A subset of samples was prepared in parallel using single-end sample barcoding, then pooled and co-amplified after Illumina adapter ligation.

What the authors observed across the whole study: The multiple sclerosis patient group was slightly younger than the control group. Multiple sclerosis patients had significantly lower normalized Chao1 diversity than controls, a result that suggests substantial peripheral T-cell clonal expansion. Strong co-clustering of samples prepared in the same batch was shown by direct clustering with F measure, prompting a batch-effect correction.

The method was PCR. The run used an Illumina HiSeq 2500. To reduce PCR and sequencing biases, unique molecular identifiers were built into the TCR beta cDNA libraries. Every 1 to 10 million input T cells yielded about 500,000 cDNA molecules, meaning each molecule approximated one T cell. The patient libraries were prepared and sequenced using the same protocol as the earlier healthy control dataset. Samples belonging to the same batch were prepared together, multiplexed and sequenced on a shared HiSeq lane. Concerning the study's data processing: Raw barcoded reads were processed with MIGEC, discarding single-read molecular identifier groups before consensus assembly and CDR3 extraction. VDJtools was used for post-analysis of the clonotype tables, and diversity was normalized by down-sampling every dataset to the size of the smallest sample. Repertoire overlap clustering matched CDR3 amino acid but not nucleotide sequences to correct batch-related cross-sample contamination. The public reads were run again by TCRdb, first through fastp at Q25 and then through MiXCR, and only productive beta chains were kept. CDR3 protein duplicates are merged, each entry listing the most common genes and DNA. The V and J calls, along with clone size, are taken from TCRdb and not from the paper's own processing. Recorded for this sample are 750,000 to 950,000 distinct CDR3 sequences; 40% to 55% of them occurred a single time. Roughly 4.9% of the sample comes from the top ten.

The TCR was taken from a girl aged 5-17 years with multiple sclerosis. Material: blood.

CDR3 reads: CSVTGTGFSYEQYF. The DNA sequence is TGCAGCGTTACCGGGACAGGGTTCTCCTACGAGCAGTACTTC. In this chain, TRBV29-1 is recombined with TRBJ2-7; TRBD1 aligns with 9 central bases. The CDR3 sequence holds 14 residues, the cysteine and phenylalanine included. Only the CDR3 region is kept as DNA, spanning 42 bases read in frame from base 1. The germline V gene gives CDR1 as SQVTM and CDR2 as ANQGSEA. From V the trimming removes 5 bases and from J it removes 0 bases, while the gene matches leave 5 bases of the junction unaccounted for.